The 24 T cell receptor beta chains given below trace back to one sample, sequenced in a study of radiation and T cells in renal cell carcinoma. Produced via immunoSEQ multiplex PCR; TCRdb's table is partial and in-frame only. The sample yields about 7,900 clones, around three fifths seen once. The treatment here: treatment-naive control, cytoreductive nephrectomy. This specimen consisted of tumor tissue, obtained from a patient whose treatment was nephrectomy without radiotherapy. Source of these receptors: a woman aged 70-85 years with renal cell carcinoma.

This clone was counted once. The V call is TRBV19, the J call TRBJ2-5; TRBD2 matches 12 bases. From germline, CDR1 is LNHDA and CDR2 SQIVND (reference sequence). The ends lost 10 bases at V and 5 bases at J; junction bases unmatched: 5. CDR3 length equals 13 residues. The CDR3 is CATSGGARETQYF. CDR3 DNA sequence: TGTGCCACTAGCGGGGGGGCCCGGGAGACCCAGTACTTC. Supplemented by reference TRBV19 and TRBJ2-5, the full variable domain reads DGGITQSPKYLFRKEGQNVTLSCEQNLNHDAMYWYRQDPGQGLRLIYYSQIVNDFQKGDIAEGYSVSREKKESFPLTVTSAQKNPTAFYLCATSGGARETQYFGPGTRLLVL.

CDR3 in DNA: TGCGCCAGCAGCTTGGGGACTAGCGGGGGGATAGATACGCAGTATTTT. This gives the protein CASSLGTSGGIDTQYF. This chain uses TRBV5-1 with TRBJ2-3, with TRBD2 matching 14 bases. CDR3 length equals 16 residues. The germline CDR1 and CDR2 sequences are SGHRS and YFSETQ. The J segment lost 5 bases and the V segment lost 0 bases, leaving 2 bases of the junction unmatched.

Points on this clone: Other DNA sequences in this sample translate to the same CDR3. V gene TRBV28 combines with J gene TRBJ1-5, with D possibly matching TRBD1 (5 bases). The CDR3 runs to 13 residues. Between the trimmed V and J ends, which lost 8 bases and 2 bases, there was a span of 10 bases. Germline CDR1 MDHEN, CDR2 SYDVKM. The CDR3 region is CASLGGGNQPQHF. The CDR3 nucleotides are TGTGCCAGCCTGGGAGGGGGCAATCAGCCCCAGCATTTT. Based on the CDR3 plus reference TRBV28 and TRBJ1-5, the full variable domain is DVKVTQSSRYLVKRTGEKVFLECVQDMDHENMFWYRQDPGLGLRLIYFSYDVKMKEKGDIPEGYSVSREKKERFSLILESASTNQTSMYLCASLGGGNQPQHFGDGTRLSIL.

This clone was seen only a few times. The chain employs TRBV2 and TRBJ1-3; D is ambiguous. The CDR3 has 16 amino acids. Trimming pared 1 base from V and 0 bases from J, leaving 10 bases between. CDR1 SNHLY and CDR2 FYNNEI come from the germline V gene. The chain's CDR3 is CASSEDRYHSGNTIYF. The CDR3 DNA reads TGTGCCAGCAGTGAAGACCGCTACCACTCTGGAAACACCATATATTTT. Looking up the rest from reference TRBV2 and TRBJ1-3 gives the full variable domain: EPEVTQTPSHQVTQMGQEVILRCVPISNHLYFYWYRQILGQKVEFLVSFYNNEISEKSEIFDDQFSVERPDGSNFTLKIRSTKLEDSAMYFCASSEDRYHSGNTIYFGEGSWLTVV.

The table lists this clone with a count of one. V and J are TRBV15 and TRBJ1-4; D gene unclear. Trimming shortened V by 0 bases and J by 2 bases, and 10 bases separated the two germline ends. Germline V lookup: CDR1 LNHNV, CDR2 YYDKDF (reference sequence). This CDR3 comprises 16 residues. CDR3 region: CATSRDSRTTNEKLFF. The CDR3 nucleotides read TGTGCCACCAGCAGAGATTCTAGGACCACTAATGAAAAACTGTTTTTT.

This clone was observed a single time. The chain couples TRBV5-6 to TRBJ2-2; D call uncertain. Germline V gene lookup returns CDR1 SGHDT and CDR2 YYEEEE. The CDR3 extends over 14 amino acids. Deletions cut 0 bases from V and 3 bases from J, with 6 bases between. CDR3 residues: CASSLASDTGELFF. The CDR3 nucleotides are TGTGCCAGCAGCTTGGCCAGCGACACCGGGGAGCTGTTTTTT.

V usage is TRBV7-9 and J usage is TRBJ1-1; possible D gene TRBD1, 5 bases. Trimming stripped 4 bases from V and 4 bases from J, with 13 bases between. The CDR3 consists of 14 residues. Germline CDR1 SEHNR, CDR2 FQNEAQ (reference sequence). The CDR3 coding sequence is TGTGCCAGCAGCTCCCATGGGGGAGGCACTGAAGCTTTCTTT. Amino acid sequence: CASSSHGGGTEAFF.

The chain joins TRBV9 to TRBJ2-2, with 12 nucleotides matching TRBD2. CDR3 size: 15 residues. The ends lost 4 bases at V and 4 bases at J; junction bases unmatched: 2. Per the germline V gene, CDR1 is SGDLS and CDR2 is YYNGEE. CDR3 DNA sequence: TGTGCCAGCAGCACGACTAGCGGGAGCACCGGGGAGCTGTTTTTT. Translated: CASSTTSGSTGELFF.

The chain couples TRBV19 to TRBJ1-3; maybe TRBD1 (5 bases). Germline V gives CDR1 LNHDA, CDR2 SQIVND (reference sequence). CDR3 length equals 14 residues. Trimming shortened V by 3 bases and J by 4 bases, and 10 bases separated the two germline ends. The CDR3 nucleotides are TGTGCCAGTAGTATCCGGGGACCCGGAAACACCATATATTTT. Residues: CASSIRGPGNTIYF.

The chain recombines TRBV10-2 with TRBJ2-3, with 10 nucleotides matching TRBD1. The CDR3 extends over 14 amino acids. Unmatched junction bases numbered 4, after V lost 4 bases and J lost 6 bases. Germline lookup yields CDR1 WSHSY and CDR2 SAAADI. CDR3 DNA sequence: TGCGCCAGCAGTGGGACAGGGGGTAAGGATACGCAGTATTTT. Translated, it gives CASSGTGGKDTQYF.

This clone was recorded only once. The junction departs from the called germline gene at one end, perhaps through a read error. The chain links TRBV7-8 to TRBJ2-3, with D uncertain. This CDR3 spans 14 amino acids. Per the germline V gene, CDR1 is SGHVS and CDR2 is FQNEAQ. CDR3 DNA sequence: TGTGCCAGCAGCGTAGCCCTCCCAGGCGATACGCAGTATTTT. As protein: CASSVALPGDTQYF.

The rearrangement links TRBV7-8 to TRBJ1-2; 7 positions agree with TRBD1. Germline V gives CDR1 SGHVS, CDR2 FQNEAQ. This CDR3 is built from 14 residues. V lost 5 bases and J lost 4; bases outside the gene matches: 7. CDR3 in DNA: TGTGCCAGCAGCCCCTCGGACAGGATCTATGGCTACACCTTC. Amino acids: CASSPSDRIYGYTF.

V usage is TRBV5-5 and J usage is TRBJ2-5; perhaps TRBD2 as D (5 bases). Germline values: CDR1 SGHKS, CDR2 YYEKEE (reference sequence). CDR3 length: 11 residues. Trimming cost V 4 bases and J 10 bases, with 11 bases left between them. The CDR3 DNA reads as TGTGCCAGCAGCCCCGGACGGGACCAGTACTTC. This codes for CASSPGRDQYF.

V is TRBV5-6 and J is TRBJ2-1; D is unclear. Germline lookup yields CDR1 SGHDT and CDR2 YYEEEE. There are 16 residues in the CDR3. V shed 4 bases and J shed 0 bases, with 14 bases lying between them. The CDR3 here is CASSPFDSGSYNEQFF. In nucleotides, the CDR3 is TGTGCCAGCAGCCCTTTTGACTCGGGCTCCTACAATGAGCAGTTCTTC.

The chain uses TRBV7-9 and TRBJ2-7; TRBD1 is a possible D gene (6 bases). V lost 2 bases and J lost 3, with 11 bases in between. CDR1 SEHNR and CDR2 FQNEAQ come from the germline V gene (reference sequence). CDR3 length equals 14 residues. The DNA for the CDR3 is TGTGCCAGCAGCTTACAGGACAGCCTCTACGAGCAGTACTTC. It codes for CASSLQDSLYEQYF.

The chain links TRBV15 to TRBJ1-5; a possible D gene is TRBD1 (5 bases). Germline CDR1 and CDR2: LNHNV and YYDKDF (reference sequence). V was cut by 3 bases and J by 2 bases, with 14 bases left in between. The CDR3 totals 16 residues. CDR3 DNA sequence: TGTGCCACCAGCAGTTTAGCAGGGCAAGGCAATCAGCCCCAGCATTTT. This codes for CATSSLAGQGNQPQHF.

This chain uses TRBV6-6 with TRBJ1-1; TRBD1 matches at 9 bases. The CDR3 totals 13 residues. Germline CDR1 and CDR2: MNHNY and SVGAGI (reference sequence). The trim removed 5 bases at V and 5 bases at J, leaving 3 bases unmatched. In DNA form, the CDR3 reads TGTGCCAGCAGTATACAGGGGGCTACTGAAGCTTTCTTT. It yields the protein CASSIQGATEAFF.

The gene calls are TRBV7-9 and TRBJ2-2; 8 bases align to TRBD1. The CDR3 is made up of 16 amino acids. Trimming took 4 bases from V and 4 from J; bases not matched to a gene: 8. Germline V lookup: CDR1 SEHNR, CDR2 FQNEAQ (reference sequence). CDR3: CASSSQGTGGTGELFF. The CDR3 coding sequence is TGTGCCAGCAGCTCACAGGGCACAGGGGGCACCGGGGAGCTGTTTTTT.

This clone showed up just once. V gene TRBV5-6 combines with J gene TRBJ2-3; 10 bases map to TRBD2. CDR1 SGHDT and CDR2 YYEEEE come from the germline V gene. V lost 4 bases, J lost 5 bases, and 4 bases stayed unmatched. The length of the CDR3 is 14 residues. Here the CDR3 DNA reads TGTGCCAGCAGCCTAGCGGGGGTGGAAGATACGCAGTATTTT. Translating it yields CASSLAGVEDTQYF. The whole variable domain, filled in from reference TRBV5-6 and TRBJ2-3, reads DAGVTQSPTHLIKTRGQQVTLRCSPKSGHDTVSWYQQALGQGPQFIFQYYEEEERQRGNFPDRFSGHQFPNYSSELNVNALLLGDSALYLCASSLAGVEDTQYFGPGTRLTVL.

CDR3 region: CASSNRGTLSGANVLTF. Here the CDR3 DNA reads TGTGCCAGCAGCAACAGGGGAACCCTCTCTGGGGCCAACGTCCTGACTTTC. The chain recombines TRBV14 with TRBJ2-6; 7 nucleotides line up with TRBD1. The CDR3 sequence is 17 residues long. The germline V gene encodes CDR1 SGHDN and CDR2 FVKESK. Unmatched junction bases numbered 7, after V lost 5 bases and J lost 0 bases.

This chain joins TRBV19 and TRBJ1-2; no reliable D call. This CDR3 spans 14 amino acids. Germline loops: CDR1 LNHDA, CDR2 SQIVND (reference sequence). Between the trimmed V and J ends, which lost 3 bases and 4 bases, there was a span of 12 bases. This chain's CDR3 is CASSMLVGSYGYTF. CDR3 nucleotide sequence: TGTGCCAGTAGTATGCTCGTCGGTTCCTATGGCTACACCTTC.

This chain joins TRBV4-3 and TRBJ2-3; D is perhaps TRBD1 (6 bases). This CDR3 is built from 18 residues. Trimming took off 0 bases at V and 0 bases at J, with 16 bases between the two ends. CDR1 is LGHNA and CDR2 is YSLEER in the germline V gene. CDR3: CASSQDVGTPTSTDTQYF. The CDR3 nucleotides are TGCGCCAGCAGCCAAGATGTCGGGACACCAACGAGCACAGATACGCAGTATTTT.

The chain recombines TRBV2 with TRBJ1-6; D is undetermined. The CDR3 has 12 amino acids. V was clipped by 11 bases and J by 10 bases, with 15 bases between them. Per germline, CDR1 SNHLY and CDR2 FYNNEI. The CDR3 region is CAAESGNSPLHF. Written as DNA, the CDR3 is TGTGCCGCAGAGAGCGGAAACTCACCCCTCCACTTT. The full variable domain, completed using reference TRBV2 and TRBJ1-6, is EPEVTQTPSHQVTQMGQEVILRCVPISNHLYFYWYRQILGQKVEFLVSFYNNEISEKSEIFDDQFSVERPDGSNFTLKIRSTKLEDSAMYFCAAESGNSPLHFGNGTRLTVT.

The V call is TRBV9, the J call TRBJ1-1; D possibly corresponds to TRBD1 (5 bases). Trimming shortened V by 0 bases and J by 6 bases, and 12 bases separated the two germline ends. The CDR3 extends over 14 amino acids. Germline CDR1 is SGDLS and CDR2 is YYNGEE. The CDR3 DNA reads TGTGCCAGCAGCGTAGAGTTAAGGGGCGCTGAAGCTTTCTTT. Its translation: CASSVELRGAEAFF. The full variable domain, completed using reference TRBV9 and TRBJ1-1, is DSGVTQTPKHLITATGQRVTLRCSPRSGDLSVYWYQQSLDQGLQFLIQYYNGEERAKGNILERFSAQQFPDLHSELNLSSLELGDSALYFCASSVELRGAEAFFGQGTRLTVV.